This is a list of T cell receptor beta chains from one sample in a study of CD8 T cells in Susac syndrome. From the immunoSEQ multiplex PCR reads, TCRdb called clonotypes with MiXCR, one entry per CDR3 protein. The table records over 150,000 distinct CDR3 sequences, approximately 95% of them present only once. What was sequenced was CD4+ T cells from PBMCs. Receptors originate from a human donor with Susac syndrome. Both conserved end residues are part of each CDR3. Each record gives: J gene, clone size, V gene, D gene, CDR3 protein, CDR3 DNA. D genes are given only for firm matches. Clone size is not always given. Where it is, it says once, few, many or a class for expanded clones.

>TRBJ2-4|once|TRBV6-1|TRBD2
CASSRLAGGLAKNIQYF
TGTGCCAGCAGCCGACTAGCGGGGGGCCTAGCCAAAAACATTCAGTACTTC
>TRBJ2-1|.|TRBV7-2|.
CASSRGEFNQEQFF
TGTGCCAGCAGTAGGGGGGAGTTTAATCAAGAGCAGTTCTTC
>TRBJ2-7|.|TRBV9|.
CASSVEGGSHYEQYF
TGTGCCAGCAGCGTAGAGGGGGGTTCCCACTACGAGCAGTACTTC
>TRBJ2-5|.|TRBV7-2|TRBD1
CASSFDRGSQETQYF
TGTGCCAGCAGCTTTGACAGGGGGAGTCAAGAGACCCAGTACTTC
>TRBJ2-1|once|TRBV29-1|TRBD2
CSVESSGYNEQFF
TGCAGCGTTGAATCTAGCGGCTACAATGAGCAGTTCTTC
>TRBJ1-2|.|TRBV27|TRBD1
CASRSRDRAYGYTF
TGTGCCAGCAGGAGCCGGGACAGGGCCTATGGCTACACCTTC
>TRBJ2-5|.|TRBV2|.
CASSVGVRETQYF
TGTGCCAGCAGTGTTGGGGTCCGGGAGACCCAGTACTTC
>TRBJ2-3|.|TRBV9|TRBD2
CASNPSGGARTDTQYF
TGTGCCAGCAACCCTAGCGGGGGGGCGCGCACAGATACGCAGTATTTT
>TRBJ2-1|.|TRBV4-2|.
CASSRARDEQFF
TGTGCCAGCAGCCGAGCGAGGGATGAGCAGTTCTTC
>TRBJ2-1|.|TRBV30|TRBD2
CAWRVKTGGWNEQFF
TGTGCCTGGAGAGTTAAGACGGGAGGTTGGAATGAGCAGTTCTTC
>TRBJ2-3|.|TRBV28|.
CASSPRGADTQYF
TGTGCCAGCAGTCCCAGGGGTGCAGATACGCAGTATTTT
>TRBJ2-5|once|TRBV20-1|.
CSARTIQETQYF
TGCAGTGCTAGGACAATTCAAGAGACCCAGTACTTC
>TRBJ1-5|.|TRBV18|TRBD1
CASSPRDRGEPQHF
TGTGCCAGCTCCCCCCGGGACAGGGGTGAGCCCCAGCATTTT
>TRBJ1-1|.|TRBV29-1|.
CSVVGTEKEVFF
TGCAGCGTTGTCGGGACGGAAAAGGAAGTTTTCTTT
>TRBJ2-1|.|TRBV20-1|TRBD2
CSAQGQKRERDEQFF
TGCAGTGCTCAAGGGCAGAAGCGGGAGAGGGATGAGCAGTTCTTC
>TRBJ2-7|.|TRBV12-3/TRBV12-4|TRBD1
CASSSGDRINSYEQYF
TGTGCCAGCAGTTCCGGGGACAGAATCAACTCCTACGAGCAGTACTTC
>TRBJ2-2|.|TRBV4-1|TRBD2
CASSHPSGGGTGELFF
TGCGCCAGCAGCCACCCTAGCGGGGGGGGCACCGGGGAGCTGTTTTTT
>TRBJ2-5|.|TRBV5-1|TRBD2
CASSLAQRGGRETQYF
TGCGCCAGCAGCTTGGCCCAGCGGGGGGGCCGAGAGACCCAGTACTTC
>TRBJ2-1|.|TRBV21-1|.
CASSVKGTGSDEQFF
TGTGCCAGCAGCGTAAAGGGAACAGGGAGCGATGAGCAGTTCTTC
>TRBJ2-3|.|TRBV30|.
CAWDSTSTDTQYF
TGTGCCTGGGACAGCACTAGCACAGATACGCAGTATTTT
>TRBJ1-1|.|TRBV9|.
CASSVEQGVTTEAFF
TGTGCCAGCAGCGTAGAACAGGGTGTGACCACTGAAGCTTTCTTT
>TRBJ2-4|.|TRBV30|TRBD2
CAWSWTSGQENIQYF
TGTGCCTGGTCTTGGACTAGCGGTCAGGAAAACATTCAGTACTTC
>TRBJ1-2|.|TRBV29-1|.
CSVIPGYTF
TGCAGCGTTATTCCCGGCTACACCTTC
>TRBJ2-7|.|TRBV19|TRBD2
CASSARTSGRGTYEQYF
TGTGCCAGTAGTGCCCGGACTAGCGGGAGAGGAACCTACGAGCAGTACTTC
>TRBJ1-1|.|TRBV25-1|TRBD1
CASSRQGYTEAFF
TGTGCCAGCAGTAGACAGGGTTACACTGAAGCTTTCTTT
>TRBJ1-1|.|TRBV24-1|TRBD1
CATSDGRQGWGNTEAFF
TGTGCCACCAGTGATGGGCGACAGGGCTGGGGCAACACTGAAGCTTTCTTT
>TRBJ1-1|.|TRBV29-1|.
CSVESGTEAFF
TGCAGCGTTGAAAGCGGCACTGAAGCTTTCTTT
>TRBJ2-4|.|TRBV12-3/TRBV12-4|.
CASSPRGRVNIQYF
TGTGCCAGCAGTCCCCGGGGCAGGGTTAACATTCAGTACTTC
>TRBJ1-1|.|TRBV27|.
CASSLRALNTEAFF
TGTGCCAGCAGTTTGCGGGCCTTGAACACTGAAGCTTTCTTT
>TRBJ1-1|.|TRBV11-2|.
CASSLSRNTEAFF
TGTGCCAGCAGCTTGTCCAGGAACACTGAAGCTTTCTTT
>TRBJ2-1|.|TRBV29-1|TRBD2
CSTGGMGNEQFF
TGCAGCACCGGGGGGATGGGGAATGAGCAGTTCTTC
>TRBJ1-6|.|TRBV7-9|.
CASSLVPDNSPLHF
TGTGCCAGCAGCTTAGTGCCAGATAATTCACCCCTCCACTTT
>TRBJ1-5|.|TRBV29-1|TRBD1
CSVRTGGGEPQHF
TGCAGCGTCCGGACAGGGGGAGGGGAGCCCCAGCATTTT
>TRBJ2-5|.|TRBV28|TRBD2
CASSFGGEPQETQYF
TGTGCCAGCAGTTTCGGGGGGGAGCCCCAAGAGACCCAGTACTTC
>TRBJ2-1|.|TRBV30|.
CAWSVAQTNEQFF
TGTGCCTGGAGTGTCGCGCAGACCAATGAGCAGTTCTTC
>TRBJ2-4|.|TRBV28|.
CASGVDKNIQYF
TGTGCCAGCGGGGTTGACAAAAACATTCAGTACTTC
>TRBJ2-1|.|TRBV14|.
CASSYRALNEQFF
TGTGCCAGCAGCTACCGAGCCCTCAATGAGCAGTTCTTC
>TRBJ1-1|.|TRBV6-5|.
CASSYQTDRPKGTEAFF
TGTGCCAGCAGTTACCAAACCGACAGACCCAAGGGCACTGAAGCTTTCTTT
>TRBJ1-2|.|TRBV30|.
CAWSIGTPGYTF
TGTGCCTGGAGTATTGGGACACCTGGCTACACCTTC
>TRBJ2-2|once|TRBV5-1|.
CASSLGLRTGELFF
TGCGCCAGCAGCTTGGGCCTGCGCACCGGGGAGCTGTTTTTT
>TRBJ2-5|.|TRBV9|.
CASSPGGTDQETQYF
TGTGCCAGCAGCCCAGGCGGGACAGACCAAGAGACCCAGTACTTC
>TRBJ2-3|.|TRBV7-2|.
CASSLAGGRGDTQYF
TGTGCCAGCAGCTTAGCGGGGGGGCGTGGAGATACGCAGTATTTT
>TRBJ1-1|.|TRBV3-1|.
CASSDSLYTEAFF
TGTGCCAGCAGCGACAGCCTTTACACTGAAGCTTTCTTT
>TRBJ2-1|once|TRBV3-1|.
CASSQEPKSLNEQFF
TGTGCCAGCAGCCAAGAACCCAAGTCACTGAATGAGCAGTTCTTC
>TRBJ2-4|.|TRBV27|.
CASSHLGAKNIQYF
TGTGCCAGCAGTCACCTAGGGGCCAAAAACATTCAGTACTTC
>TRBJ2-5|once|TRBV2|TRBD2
CASRTSGEGRETQYF
TGTGCCAGCAGGACTAGCGGGGAAGGCCGAGAGACCCAGTACTTC
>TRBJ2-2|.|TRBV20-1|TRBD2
CSARMPSGNTGELFF
TGCAGTGCTAGAATGCCTAGCGGGAACACCGGGGAGCTGTTTTTT
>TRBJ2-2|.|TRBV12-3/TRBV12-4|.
CASSNFYTGELFF
TGTGCCAGCAGCAACTTCTACACCGGGGAGCTGTTTTTT
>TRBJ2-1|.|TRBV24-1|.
CATRGRTPEQFF
TGTGCCACCAGGGGAAGGACCCCCGAGCAGTTCTTC
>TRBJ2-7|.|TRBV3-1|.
CASDEQYF
TGTGCCAGCGACGAGCAGTACTTC
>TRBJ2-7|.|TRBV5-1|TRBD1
CASSLVQGDNEQYF
TGCGCCAGCAGCTTGGTCCAGGGGGATAACGAGCAGTACTTC
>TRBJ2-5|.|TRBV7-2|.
CASSQRYGEETQYF
TGTGCCAGCAGCCAGCGTTATGGGGAGGAGACCCAGTACTTC
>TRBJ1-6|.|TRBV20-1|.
CSARDESRRSSPLHF
TGCAGTGCTAGGGATGAGTCGCGACGAAGTTCACCCCTCCACTTT
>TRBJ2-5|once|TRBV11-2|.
CASSLLRAHQETQYF
TGTGCCAGCAGCTTGCTCCGGGCACACCAAGAGACCCAGTACTTC
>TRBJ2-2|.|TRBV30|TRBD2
CAWSGDTTSGRMVGELFF
TGTGCCTGGTCTGGGGACACCACTAGCGGGAGGATGGTCGGGGAGCTGTTTTTT
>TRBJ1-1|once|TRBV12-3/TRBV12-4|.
CASSSYRINTEAFF
TGTGCCAGCAGCTCGTACAGGATCAACACTGAAGCTTTCTTT
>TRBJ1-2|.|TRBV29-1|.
CSVGSEATNYGYTF
TGCAGCGTGGGGTCGGAGGCGACTAACTATGGCTACACCTTC
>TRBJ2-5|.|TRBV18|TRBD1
CASSPLPPGQGQETQYF
TGTGCCAGCTCACCCCTTCCTCCGGGACAGGGGCAAGAGACCCAGTACTTC
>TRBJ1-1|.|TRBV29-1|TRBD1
CSVAQGAEMNTEAFF
TGCAGCGTTGCCCAGGGGGCGGAAATGAACACTGAAGCTTTCTTT
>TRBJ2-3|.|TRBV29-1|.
CSVDVGPDTQYF
TGCAGCGTTGATGTAGGCCCAGATACGCAGTATTTT